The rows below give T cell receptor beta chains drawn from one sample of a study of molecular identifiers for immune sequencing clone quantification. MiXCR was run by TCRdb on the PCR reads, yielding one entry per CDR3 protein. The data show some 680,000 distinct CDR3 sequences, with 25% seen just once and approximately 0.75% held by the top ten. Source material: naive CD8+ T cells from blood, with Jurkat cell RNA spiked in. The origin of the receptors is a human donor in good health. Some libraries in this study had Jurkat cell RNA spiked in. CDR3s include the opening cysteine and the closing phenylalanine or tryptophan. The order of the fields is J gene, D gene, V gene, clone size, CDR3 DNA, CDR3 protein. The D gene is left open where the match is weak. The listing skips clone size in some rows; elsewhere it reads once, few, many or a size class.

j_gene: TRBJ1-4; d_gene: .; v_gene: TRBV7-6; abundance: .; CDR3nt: TGTGCCAGCAGCGCTAGGGGGACTGTGGCTAATGAAAAACTGTTTTTT; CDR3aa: CASSARGTVANEKLFF
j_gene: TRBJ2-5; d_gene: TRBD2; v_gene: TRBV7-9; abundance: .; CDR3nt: TGTGCCAGCAGCCCACCAGCGGGGGGGCAAGAGACCCAGTACTTC; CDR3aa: CASSPPAGGQETQYF
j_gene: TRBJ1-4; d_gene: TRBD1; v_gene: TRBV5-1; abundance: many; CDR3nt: TGCGCCAGCAGCTCCGGGACAGTATCTAATGAAAAACTGTTTTTT; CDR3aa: CASSSGTVSNEKLFF
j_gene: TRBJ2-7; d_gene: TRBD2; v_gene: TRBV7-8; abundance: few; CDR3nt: TGTGCCAGCAGCCGACGGACTAGCGGGACTGAGTACGAGCAGTACTTC; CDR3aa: CASSRRTSGTEYEQYF
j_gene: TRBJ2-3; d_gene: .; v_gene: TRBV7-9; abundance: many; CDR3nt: TGTGCCAGCAGCCAACTGGGGGATTCTAGCACAGATACGCAGTATTTT; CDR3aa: CASSQLGDSSTDTQYF
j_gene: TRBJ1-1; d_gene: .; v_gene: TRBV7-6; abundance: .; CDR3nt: TGTGCCAGCAGCACCTCAAAGGATAAGGGCAGGCCTAACACTGAAGCTTTCTTT; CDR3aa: CASSTSKDKGRPNTEAFF
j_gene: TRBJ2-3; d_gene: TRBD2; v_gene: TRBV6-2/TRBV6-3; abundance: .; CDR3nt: TGTGCCCGCAGTTACGCCCTAGCGGGGGGAGCTCCGCCGTATTTT; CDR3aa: CARSYALAGGAPPYF
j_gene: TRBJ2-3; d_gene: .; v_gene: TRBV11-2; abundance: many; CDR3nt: TGTGCCAGCAGCTTAGATCCAGCAGATACGCAGTATTTT; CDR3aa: CASSLDPADTQYF
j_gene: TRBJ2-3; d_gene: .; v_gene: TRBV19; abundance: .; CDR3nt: TGTGCCAGTAGTACCGGACGTTACACAGATACGCAGTATTTT; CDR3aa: CASSTGRYTDTQYF
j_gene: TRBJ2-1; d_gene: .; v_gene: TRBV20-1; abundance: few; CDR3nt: TGCAGTGCTAGAATTCAAGCCCGGGCGGGACCTCTATACAATGAGCAGTTCTTC; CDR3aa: CSARIQARAGPLYNEQFF
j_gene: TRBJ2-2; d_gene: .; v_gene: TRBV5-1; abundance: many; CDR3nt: TGCGCCAGCAGCTTAGCGTCCGGGGAGCTGTTTTTT; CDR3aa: CASSLASGELFF
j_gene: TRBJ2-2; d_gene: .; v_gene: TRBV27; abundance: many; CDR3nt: TGTGCCAGCAGTTTACGGGACACCGGGGAGCTGTTTTTT; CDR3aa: CASSLRDTGELFF
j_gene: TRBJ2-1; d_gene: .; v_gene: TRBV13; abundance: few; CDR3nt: TGTGCCAGCAGCTTAGGCATGGACGCGGGGTCGGGGAGTGAGCAGTTCTTC; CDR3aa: CASSLGMDAGSGSEQFF